A single sample gave rise to the 20 T cell receptor beta chains below, sequenced in a study of T-cell reconstitution after alpha-beta-depleted transplantation in children. Unique molecular identifiers were built into the TCRbeta library. MiXCR, applied by TCRdb to the PCR reads, yields one record per CDR3 protein. The sample contains around 340,000 distinct CDR3 sequences, about an eighth of which appear only once. Sample: PBMCs, taken from the stem cell graft. The receptors stem from a human donor who donated a stem cell graft to a child with Fanconi anemia.

The chain couples TRBV20-1 to TRBJ2-1; D is possibly TRBD1 or TRBD2 (5 bases each). The CDR3 length is 14 residues. V was shortened by 1 base and J by 4 bases, with 11 bases between the two germline ends. Germline values: CDR1 DFQATT, CDR2 SNEGSKA (reference sequence). The CDR3 sequence: CSARAGTGYNEQFF. In DNA form, the CDR3 reads TGCAGTGCTAGAGCCGGGACGGGATACAATGAGCAGTTCTTC.

This chain uses TRBV12-3 or TRBV12-4 with TRBJ2-5; 7 bases fit TRBD1. V dropped 6 bases and J dropped 6; count of bases not matched to a gene: 7. The CDR3 totals 13 residues. The CDR3 sequence is CASRTTGTQTQYF. The CDR3 nucleotides are TGTGCCAGCAGAACGACAGGGACGCAGACCCAGTACTTC.

The chain couples TRBV28 to TRBJ1-1; D is unclear. Trimming cost V 5 bases and J 0 bases, with 10 bases left between them. The CDR3 spans 14 residues. The V gene's germline CDR1 is MDHEN and CDR2 SYDVKM. This CDR3 reads CASSAGGLNTEAFF. CDR3 coding DNA: TGTGCCAGCAGTGCGGGTGGGTTGAACACTGAAGCTTTCTTT. The entire variable domain, with the rest obtained from reference TRBV28 and TRBJ1-1, is as follows: DVKVTQSSRYLVKRTGEKVFLECVQDMDHENMFWYRQDPGLGLRLIYFSYDVKMKEKGDIPEGYSVSREKKERFSLILESASTNQTSMYLCASSAGGLNTEAFFGQGTRLTVV.

This clonotype was found a few times. V and J are TRBV7-8 and TRBJ1-2; 12 positions agree with TRBD1. V trimming: 2 bases; J trimming: 5 bases; junction bases outside the gene matches: 3. CDR3 length: 15 amino acids. The germline V gene has CDR1 SGHVS and CDR2 FQNEAQ. CDR3 residues: CASSLRDRGLYGYTF. In DNA form, the CDR3 reads TGTGCCAGCAGCTTAAGGGACAGGGGGCTTTATGGCTACACCTTC.

This clonotype was picked up a small number of times. The chain has TRBV14 and TRBJ1-6, with D unclear. This CDR3 is 14 amino acids long. V dropped 3 bases and J dropped 6 bases, with 9 bases sitting between them. Germline V gene data show CDR1 as SGHDN and CDR2 as FVKESK. The CDR3 region is CASSHVARNSPLHF. The DNA of the CDR3 is TGTGCCAGCAGCCACGTTGCTCGTAATTCACCCCTCCACTTT.

J is TRBJ1-1 and V is TRBV14, with D perhaps TRBD1 (5 bases). Germline CDR1 is SGHDN and CDR2 is FVKESK. V lost 0 bases, J lost 1 base, and 12 bases lay in between. This CDR3 has 16 residues. The CDR3 DNA follows: TGTGCCAGCAGCCAAGATCATAGGGGTTGGAACACTGAAGCTTTCTTT. Translated: CASSQDHRGWNTEAFF.

This clonotype is deemed medium-sized. V usage is TRBV12-3 or TRBV12-4 and J usage is TRBJ2-7; D is possibly TRBD2 (5 bases). CDR3 length: 13 residues. The V gene lost 5 bases and the J gene lost 2 bases, with 10 bases spanning the gap. CDR3 DNA: TGTGCCAGCAGTCCGGGGTCCGCCTACGAGCAGTACTTC. This encodes CASSPGSAYEQYF.

This clonotype was counted a few times. The chain joins TRBV7-2 to TRBJ1-2, with 9 bases aligning to TRBD1. The trim removed 5 bases at V and 8 bases at J, leaving 6 bases unmatched. The germline gives CDR1 SGHTA, CDR2 FQGNSA. This CDR3 comprises 13 residues. The CDR3 reads CASSDGTGNGYTF. CDR3 sequence (DNA): TGTGCCAGCAGCGACGGGACAGGGAACGGCTACACCTTC.

The J gene is TRBJ2-1, the V gene TRBV7-9, with 12 bases that match TRBD2. V lost 5 bases, J lost 0 bases, and 8 bases stayed unmatched. The CDR3 spans 18 residues. Germline V gives CDR1 SEHNR, CDR2 FQNEAQ (reference sequence). DNA for the CDR3: TGTGCCAGCAGCCCGACTAGCGGGGGCGGAAGCTCCTACAATGAGCAGTTCTTC. Residues: CASSPTSGGGSSYNEQFF.

The genes are TRBV6-5 and TRBJ1-5; D call uncertain. The V end lost 0 bases, the J end lost 12 bases, and 15 bases lay between the germline ends. CDR1 is MNHEY and CDR2 is SVGAGI in the germline V gene. The CDR3 consists of 14 residues. CDR3 sequence reads: CASSYSSKATVQHF. Here the CDR3 DNA reads TGTGCCAGCAGTTACTCGAGTAAGGCCACAGTCCAGCATTTT.

This clonotype occurred many times. One end of the junction varies from germline; a read error may be responsible. The rearrangement uses TRBV11-2 and TRBJ2-1; perhaps TRBD2 as D (5 bases). The CDR3 covers 14 residues. Germline values: CDR1 SGHAT, CDR2 FQNNGV. In nucleotides, the CDR3 is TGTGCCAGCAGTTTAGCGAGCTCCTACAATGAGCAGTTCTTC. Its protein is CASSLASSYNEQFF.

The chain has TRBV19 and TRBJ2-5, with 8 bases lining up with TRBD2. This CDR3 spans 14 amino acids. V trimming: 5 bases; J trimming: 2 bases; junction bases outside the gene matches: 4. CDR1 and CDR2 from the germline V gene are LNHDA and SQIVND (reference sequence). This CDR3 reads CASSPIAGQETQYF. The CDR3 DNA sequence: TGTGCCAGTAGTCCAATAGCGGGACAAGAGACCCAGTACTTC.

This clonotype was seen only a few times. The chain uses TRBV11-2 and TRBJ2-3; weak D call: TRBD2 (6 bases). CDR3 length: 13 amino acids. Trimming left V 2 bases short and J 6 bases short, with 9 bases between. Germline CDR1 SGHAT, CDR2 FQNNGV. CDR3 amino acids: CASSLIAVDTQYF. DNA of the CDR3: TGTGCCAGCAGCTTAATAGCGGTCGATACGCAGTATTTT.

Many counts were recorded for this clonotype. This chain connects TRBV5-6 to TRBJ2-5; D is possibly TRBD2 (5 bases). V dropped 4 bases and J dropped 0 bases, with 10 bases sitting between them. The CDR3 spans 14 residues. Germline CDR1 and CDR2: SGHDT and YYEEEE. CDR3 sequence (DNA): TGTGCCAGCAGCCCCGGGGTTTACCAAGAGACCCAGTACTTC. The encoded protein is CASSPGVYQETQYF. The whole variable domain, filled in from reference TRBV5-6 and TRBJ2-5, reads DAGVTQSPTHLIKTRGQQVTLRCSPKSGHDTVSWYQQALGQGPQFIFQYYEEEERQRGNFPDRFSGHQFPNYSSELNVNALLLGDSALYLCASSPGVYQETQYFGPGTRLLVL.

The sample holds a few counts of this clonotype. Written as DNA, the CDR3 is TGTGCCAGCTGTGAGGGACCTAATTCACCCCTCCACTTT. Its translation is CASCEGPNSPLHF. J is TRBJ1-6 and V is TRBV28; weak D call: TRBD1 (5 bases). The V gene's germline CDR1 is MDHEN and CDR2 SYDVKM. The V end was cut by 8 bases, the J end by 6 bases, with 11 bases between. This CDR3 comprises 13 residues.

A few counts support this clonotype. This chain links TRBV10-3 with TRBJ2-7, with no clear D. Trimming cost V 2 bases and J 6 bases, with 11 bases left between them. Per the germline V gene, CDR1 is ENHRY and CDR2 is SYGVKD. This CDR3 comprises 13 residues. This CDR3 reads CAISEIESSEQYV. The CDR3 region has the DNA TGTGCCATCAGTGAGATTGAAAGTTCCGAGCAGTACGTC.

This clonotype occurred a few times. The chain is built from TRBV5-1 and TRBJ2-1, with TRBD2 identical over 8 bases. The trim removed 3 bases at V and 10 bases at J, leaving 15 bases unmatched. CDR3 length equals 16 residues. Per the germline V gene, CDR1 is SGHRS and CDR2 is YFSETQ. CDR3 sequence: CASSSRTSSGLWEQFF. CDR3 in DNA: TGCGCCAGCAGCTCCAGGACTAGCTCTGGGCTTTGGGAGCAGTTCTTC.

Many counts were recorded for this clonotype. The V gene is TRBV24-1, the J gene TRBJ2-3; the match to TRBD1 covers 7 bases. This CDR3 has 17 amino acids. Germline V CDR1 and CDR2: KGHDR, SFDVKD. Unmatched junction bases numbered 8, after V lost 2 bases and J lost 1 base. Here the CDR3 DNA reads TGTGCCACCAGTGATTCACCCCTCGGACAGGGCACAGATACGCAGTATTTT. Its protein is CATSDSPLGQGTDTQYF.

This clonotype turned up a few times. V usage is TRBV20-1 and J usage is TRBJ1-2; D is ambiguous. Trimming left V 5 bases short and J 3 bases short, with 13 bases between. This CDR3 region has 13 residues. The V gene's germline CDR1 is DFQATT and CDR2 SNEGSKA (reference sequence). CDR3 loop: CSAWNKDHYGYTF. CDR3 in DNA: TGCAGTGCTTGGAATAAGGACCACTATGGCTACACCTTC.

The chain employs TRBV7-9 and TRBJ1-2, with D uncertain. Trimming removed 5 bases from V and 0 bases from J, with 10 bases in between. The CDR3 loop spans 14 amino acids. Germline V gene sequence: CDR1 SEHNR, CDR2 FQNEAQ (reference sequence). DNA for the CDR3: TGTGCCAGCAGCGCCCCGGAGACTAACTATGGCTACACCTTC. Amino acids: CASSAPETNYGYTF.